This T cell receptor (beta chain) was recorded in a study of blood T cells in healthy people across ages (dated by TCRdb to between 2014 and 2017). Background on the whole study: In model experiments, template switching captured roughly one uniquely barcoded TCR beta cDNA molecule for every two T cells. The donors were split into four age groups: young (average around 15 years), middle-aged (39), aged (more than 60) and long-lived (approximately 89). The study analyzed two additional independent replicas of 1 million unique cDNA reads from the same blood draw for two donors, one aged 18 to 30 and one aged 80 or older. Donors of different ages were randomly distributed across sequencing lanes to avoid experimental bias. The study measured age-related changes in TCR beta repertoire diversity using deep sequencing normalized with unique cDNA molecular identifiers. Paper-wide results and their limitations: Because profiling used bulk unsorted PBMCs, naive and antigen-experienced compartments could not be compared conclusively. Estimates of total diversity based on one million sequenced T cells were regarded as lower bounds and as underestimates. A strong correlation was found between observed TCR beta diversity and the percentage of naive T cells measured by flow cytometry. The CMV infection status of donors was not known, potentially confounding age-related changes in expanded clonotypes. As age increased, observed TCR beta diversity per million T cells dropped in a roughly linear way, and a significant reduction was already evident by age approximately 40. Compared with the aged group, the long-lived group had more naive CD4+ T cells, fewer expanded clones and increased TCR diversity, suggesting age selection.

There are 12 amino acids in the CDR3, from cysteine to phenylalanine inclusive. Of the read, only the CDR3 DNA is kept; its 36 bases are in frame from base 1. Based on the germline V gene (reference sequence), the CDR1 and CDR2 sequences are MNHEY and SMNVEV. Donors were approximately 42 systemically healthy Caucasian individuals from Russia aged 6 to 90 years. Ten milliliters of peripheral blood were drawn from each donor into EDTA-treated Vacutainer tubes. Ficoll-Paque density-gradient centrifugation was used to isolate PBMCs, with at least 6.5 million per sample. Total RNA was extracted from PBMCs with Trizol reagent, with at least 6 micrograms obtained per sample. For every donor, flow cytometry on a PBMC aliquot measured the percentage of naive CD45RAhigh/CD27high T cells. Of note for this clonotype: This receptor's antigen is unknown. Base-call qualities are not available, and no considerably larger clone is one nucleotide away.

Library construction relied on 5' RACE. The sequencer listed for this sample is Illumina HiSeq 2500. A second 7 to 11 cycle PCR used a sample-barcoded 5' primer and a J-beta primer mix. A template-switch 5' adaptor carrying 12 random nucleotides introduced a unique molecular identifier onto each TCR beta cDNA molecule. At least 2.5 million CDR3-containing paired-end reads were obtained from each sample. First-strand cDNA was synthesized from all RNA with the Mint cDNA synthesis kit, primed by a TRBC-specific oligonucleotide. After uracil-DNA glycosylase treatment, a first 18-cycle PCR used universal primers M1SS and BC2_uni_R on all cDNA. As for the authors' bioinformatics: Each sample was normalized by randomly selecting 1 million high-quality reads, each carrying a distinct molecular identifier. Reads sharing molecular identifiers were discarded rather than binned into consensus sequences. MiTCR, with a Q25 quality threshold and the strictest error-elimination algorithm, was used for CDR3 identification, clonotype clustering and error correction. Lower-bound total TCR beta diversity was estimated with a nonparametric unseen species model using Euler transformation. TCRdb applied fastp at Q25 and MiXCR to the public reads, then kept only in-frame beta chains. For every CDR3 protein sequence, its rows merge into one entry that carries the most common genes and DNA. V and J calls and clone size were set by TCRdb, not the authors. Within this sample are under 800,000 distinct CDR3 sequences, with more than 20% of them counted one time only. In total, the top ten clones hold roughly 3.7% of the sample.

The rearrangement combines TRBV27 with TRBJ2-1; TRBD2 is a possible D gene, resting on 5 matching bases. Gene TRBJ2-7 matches the end of the DNA better, so the J call may be wrong. The receptor comes from a man aged 70 or older in good health. Sequenced material: blood. The CDR3 protein: CASSTRTAEQYF. At the DNA level, the sequence is TGTGCCAGCAGTACCCGGACTGCCGAGCAGTACTTC.